The sequence of this T cell receptor (beta chain) was determined in a study of cytomegalovirus exposure and HLA in healthy donors. A multiplex PCR was run with 60 Vbeta primers and 13 Jbeta primers. Sequencing used immunoSEQ multiplex PCR; TCRdb keeps in-frame clones, though not all of them. Counted here are around 190,000 clones, more than 70% occurring once; the ten biggest clones make up approximately 4.8%. The V end was cut by 6 bases, the J end by 1 base, with 16 bases between. This CDR3 is built from 16 residues. CDR1 is SGHAT and CDR2 is FQNNGV in the germline V gene. Sequencing was carried out using PBMCs. The chain joins TRBV11-2 to TRBJ2-1, with D possibly being TRBD2 (6 bases). The origin of this receptor is a man in his thirties or forties in good health and CMV-seropositive. The CDR3 sequence: CASRTNRGRSYNEQFF. The CDR3 DNA reads TGTGCCAGCAGAACCAACCGGGGGAGGTCCTACAATGAGCAGTTCTTC.